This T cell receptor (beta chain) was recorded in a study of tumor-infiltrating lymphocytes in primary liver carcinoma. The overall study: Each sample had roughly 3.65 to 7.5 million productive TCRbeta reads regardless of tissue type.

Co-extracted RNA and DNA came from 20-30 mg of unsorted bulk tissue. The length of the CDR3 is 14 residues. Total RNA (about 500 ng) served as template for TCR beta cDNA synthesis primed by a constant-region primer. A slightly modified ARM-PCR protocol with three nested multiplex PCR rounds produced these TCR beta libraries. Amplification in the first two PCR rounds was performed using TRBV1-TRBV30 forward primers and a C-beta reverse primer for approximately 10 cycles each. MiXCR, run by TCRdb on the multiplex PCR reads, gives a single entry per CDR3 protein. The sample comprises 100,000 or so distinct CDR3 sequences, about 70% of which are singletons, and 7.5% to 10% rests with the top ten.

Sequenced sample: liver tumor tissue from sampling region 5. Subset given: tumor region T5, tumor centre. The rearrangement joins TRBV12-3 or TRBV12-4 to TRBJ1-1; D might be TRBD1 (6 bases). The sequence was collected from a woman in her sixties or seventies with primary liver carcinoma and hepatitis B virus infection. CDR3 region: CASSTGREGTEAFF. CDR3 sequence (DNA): TGTGCTAGCTCTACAGGGCGGGAGGGCACTGAAGCTTTCTTT.